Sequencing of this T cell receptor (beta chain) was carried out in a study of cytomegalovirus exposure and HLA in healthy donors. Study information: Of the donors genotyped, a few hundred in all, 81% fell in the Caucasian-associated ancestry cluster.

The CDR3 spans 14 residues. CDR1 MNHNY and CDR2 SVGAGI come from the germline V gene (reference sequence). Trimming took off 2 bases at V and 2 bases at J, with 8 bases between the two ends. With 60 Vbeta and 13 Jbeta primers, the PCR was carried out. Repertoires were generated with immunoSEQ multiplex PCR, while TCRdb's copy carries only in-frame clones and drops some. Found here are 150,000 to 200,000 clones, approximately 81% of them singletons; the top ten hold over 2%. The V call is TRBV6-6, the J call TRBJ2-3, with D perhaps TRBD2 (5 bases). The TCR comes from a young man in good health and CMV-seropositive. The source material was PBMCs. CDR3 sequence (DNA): TGTGCCAGCAGTTACCCGGAGGCCACAGATACGCAGTATTTT. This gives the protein CASSYPEATDTQYF.